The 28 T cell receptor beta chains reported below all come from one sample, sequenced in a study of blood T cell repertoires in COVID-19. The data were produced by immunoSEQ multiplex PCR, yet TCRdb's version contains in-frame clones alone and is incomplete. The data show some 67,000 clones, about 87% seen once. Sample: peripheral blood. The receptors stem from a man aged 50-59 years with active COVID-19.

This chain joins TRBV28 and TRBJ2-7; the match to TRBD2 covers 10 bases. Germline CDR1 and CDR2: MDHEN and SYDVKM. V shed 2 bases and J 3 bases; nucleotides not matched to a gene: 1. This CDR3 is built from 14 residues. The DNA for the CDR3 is TGTGCCAGCAGTTTAAGGACTAGCGGCTACGAGCAGTACTTC. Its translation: CASSLRTSGYEQYF.

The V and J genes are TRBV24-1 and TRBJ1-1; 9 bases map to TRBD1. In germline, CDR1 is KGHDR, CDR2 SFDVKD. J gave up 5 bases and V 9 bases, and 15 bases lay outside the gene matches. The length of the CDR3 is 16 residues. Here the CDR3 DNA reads TGTGCCACCTCTTCCAAGAACGGACAGGGGAGTACTGAAGCTTTCTTT. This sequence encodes CATSSKNGQGSTEAFF.

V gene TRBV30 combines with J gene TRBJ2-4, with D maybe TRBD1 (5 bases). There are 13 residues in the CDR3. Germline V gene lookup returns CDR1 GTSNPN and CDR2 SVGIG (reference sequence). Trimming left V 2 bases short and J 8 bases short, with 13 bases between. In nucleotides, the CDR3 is TGTGCCTGGAGTCCTGGAACAGGAGACATTCAGTACTTC. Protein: CAWSPGTGDIQYF.

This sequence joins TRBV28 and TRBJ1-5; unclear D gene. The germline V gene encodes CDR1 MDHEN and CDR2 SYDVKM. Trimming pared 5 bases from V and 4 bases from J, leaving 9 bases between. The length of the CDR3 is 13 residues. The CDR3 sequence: CASSPIRNQPQHF. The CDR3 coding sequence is TGTGCCAGCAGTCCAATCAGGAATCAGCCCCAGCATTTT.

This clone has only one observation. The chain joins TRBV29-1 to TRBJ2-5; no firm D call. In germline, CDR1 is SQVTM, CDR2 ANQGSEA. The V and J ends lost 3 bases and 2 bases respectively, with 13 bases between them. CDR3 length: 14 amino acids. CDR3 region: CSVDTLSFQETQYF. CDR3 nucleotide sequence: TGCAGCGTTGATACCCTATCCTTTCAAGAGACCCAGTACTTC. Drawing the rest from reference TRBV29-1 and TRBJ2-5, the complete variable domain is SAVISQKPSRDICQRGTSLTIQCQVDSQVTMMFWYRQQPGQSLTLIATANQGSEATYESGFVIDKFPISRPNLTFSTLTVSNMSPEDSSIYLCSVDTLSFQETQYFGPGTRLLVL.

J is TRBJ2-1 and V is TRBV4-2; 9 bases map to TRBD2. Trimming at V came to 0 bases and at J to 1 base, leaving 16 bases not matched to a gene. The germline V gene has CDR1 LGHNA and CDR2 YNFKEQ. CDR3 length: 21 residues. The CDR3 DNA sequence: TGTGCCAGCAGCCAAGATGGGCTCGTCCTAGCGGGGAGGAGATCCTACAATGAGCAGTTCTTC. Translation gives CASSQDGLVLAGRRSYNEQFF.

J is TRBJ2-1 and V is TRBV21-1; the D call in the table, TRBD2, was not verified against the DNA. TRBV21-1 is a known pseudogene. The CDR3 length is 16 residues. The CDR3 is CASSNPLAGENNEQFF. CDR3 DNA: TGTGCCAGCAGCAACCCCCTAGCGGGAGAAAACAATGAGCAGTTCTTC.

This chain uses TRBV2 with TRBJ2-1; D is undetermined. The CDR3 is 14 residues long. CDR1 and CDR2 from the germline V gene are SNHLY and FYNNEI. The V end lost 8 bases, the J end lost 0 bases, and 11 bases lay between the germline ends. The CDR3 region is CASLVEISYNEQFF. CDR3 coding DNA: TGTGCCAGCCTGGTCGAGATCTCCTACAATGAGCAGTTCTTC.

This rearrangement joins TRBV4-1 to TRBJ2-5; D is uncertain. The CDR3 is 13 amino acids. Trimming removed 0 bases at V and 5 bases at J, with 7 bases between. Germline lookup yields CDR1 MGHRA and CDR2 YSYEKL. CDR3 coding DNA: TGCGCCAGCAGCCAAGACGTCCCTGAGACCCAGTACTTC. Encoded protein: CASSQDVPETQYF.

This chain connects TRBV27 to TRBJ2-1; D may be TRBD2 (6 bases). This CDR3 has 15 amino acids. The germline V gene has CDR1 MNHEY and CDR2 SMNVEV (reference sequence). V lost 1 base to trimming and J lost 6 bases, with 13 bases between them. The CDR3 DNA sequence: TGTGCCAGCAGTTTATTTCTGGGTAGCGGCAATGAGCAGTTCTTC. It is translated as CASSLFLGSGNEQFF.

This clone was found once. The CDR3 bases are TGTGCCAGCAGGCAAAACAGGGGCCAATGGGTCCACAATGAGCAGTTCTTC. Translated, it gives CASRQNRGQWVHNEQFF. This chain joins TRBV3-1 (or the pseudogene TRBV3-2) and TRBJ2-1; 7 positions match TRBD1. CDR3 length equals 17 residues. V shed 6 bases, J shed 5 bases, and the junction held 16 bases outside the gene matches. Germline CDR1 reads LGHDT; CDR2 reads YNNKEL (reference sequence).

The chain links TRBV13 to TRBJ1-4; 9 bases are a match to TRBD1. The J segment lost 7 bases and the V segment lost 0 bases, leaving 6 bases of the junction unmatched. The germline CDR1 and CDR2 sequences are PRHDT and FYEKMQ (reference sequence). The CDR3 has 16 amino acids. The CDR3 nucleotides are TGTGCCAGCAGCTTAGGGGGCGGGGACAGGGCTGAAAAACTGTTTTTT. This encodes CASSLGGGDRAEKLFF.

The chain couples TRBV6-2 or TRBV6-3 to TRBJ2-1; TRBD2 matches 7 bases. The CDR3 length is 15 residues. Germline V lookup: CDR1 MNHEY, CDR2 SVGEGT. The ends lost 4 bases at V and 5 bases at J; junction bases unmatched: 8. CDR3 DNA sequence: TGTGCCAGCAGTTTGGATGCTAGCGGCAACAATGAGCAGTTCTTC. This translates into CASSLDASGNNEQFF.

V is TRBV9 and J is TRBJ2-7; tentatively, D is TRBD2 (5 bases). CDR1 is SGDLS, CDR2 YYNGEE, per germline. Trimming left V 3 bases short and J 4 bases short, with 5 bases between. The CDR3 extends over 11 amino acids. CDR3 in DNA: TGTGCCAGCAGCGCGGGATACGAGCAGTACTTC. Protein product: CASSAGYEQYF.

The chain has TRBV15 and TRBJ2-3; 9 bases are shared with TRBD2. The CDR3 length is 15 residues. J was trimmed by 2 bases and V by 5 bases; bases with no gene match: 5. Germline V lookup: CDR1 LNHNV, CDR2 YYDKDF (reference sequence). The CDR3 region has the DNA TGTGCCACCAGCGCCGGGACTAGCAACACAGATACGCAGTATTTT. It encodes CATSAGTSNTDTQYF.

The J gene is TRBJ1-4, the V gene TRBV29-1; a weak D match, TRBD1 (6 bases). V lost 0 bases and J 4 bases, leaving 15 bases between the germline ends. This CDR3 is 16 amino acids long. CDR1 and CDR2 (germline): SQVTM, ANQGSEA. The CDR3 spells CSVEDRSGAGNEKLFF. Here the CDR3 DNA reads TGCAGCGTTGAAGATCGCTCAGGGGCAGGTAATGAAAAACTGTTTTTT.

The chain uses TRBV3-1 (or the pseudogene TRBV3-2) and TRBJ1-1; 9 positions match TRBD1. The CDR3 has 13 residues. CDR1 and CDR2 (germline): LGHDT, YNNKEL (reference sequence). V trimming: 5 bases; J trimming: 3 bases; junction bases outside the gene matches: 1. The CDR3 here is CASSDRGYTEAFF. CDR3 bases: TGTGCCAGCAGCGACAGGGGGTACACTGAAGCTTTCTTT.

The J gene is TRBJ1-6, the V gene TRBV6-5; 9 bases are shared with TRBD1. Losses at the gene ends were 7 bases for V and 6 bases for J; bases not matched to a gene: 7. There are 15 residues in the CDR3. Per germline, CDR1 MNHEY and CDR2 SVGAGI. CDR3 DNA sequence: TGTGCCAGCACCCCGGACAGGGGAGCTAATTCACCCCTCCACTTT. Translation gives CASTPDRGANSPLHF.

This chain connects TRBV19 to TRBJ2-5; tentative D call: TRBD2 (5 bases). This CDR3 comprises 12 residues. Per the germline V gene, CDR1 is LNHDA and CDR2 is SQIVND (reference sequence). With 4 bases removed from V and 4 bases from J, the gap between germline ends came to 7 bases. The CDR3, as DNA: TGTGCCAGTAGTACTAGCACAGAGACCCAGTACTTC. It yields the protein CASSTSTETQYF.

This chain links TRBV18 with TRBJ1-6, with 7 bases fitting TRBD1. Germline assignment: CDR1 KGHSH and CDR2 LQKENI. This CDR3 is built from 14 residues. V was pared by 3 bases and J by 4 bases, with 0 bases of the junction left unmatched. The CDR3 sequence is CASSPGQYNSPLHF. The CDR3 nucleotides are TGTGCCAGCTCACCGGGACAGTATAATTCACCCCTCCACTTT.

This CDR3 is CASSQGPAGEETQYF. Here the CDR3 DNA reads TGTGCCAGCAGCCAAGGTCCAGCGGGAGAAGAGACCCAGTACTTC. This chain connects TRBV3-1 (or the pseudogene TRBV3-2) to TRBJ2-5, with TRBD2 matching 8 bases. The CDR3 has 15 residues. Germline CDR1 reads LGHDT; CDR2 reads YNNKEL (reference sequence). The V gene end was trimmed by 1 base and the J gene end by 3 bases; junction bases not matched to a gene: 4.

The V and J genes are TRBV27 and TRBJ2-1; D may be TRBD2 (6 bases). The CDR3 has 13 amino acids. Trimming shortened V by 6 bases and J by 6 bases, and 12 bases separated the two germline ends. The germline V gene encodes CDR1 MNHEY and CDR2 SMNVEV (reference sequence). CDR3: CASSAGTSNEQFF. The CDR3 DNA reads TGTGCCAGCAGCGCTGGGACTTCCAATGAGCAGTTCTTC.

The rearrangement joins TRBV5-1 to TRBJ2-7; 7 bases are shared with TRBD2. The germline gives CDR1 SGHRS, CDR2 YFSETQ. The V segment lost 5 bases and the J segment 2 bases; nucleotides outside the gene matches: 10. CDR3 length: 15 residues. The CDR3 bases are TGCGCCAGCAGTCTTGGGCTAGCGGAGCCCTACGAGCAGTACTTC. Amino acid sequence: CASSLGLAEPYEQYF.

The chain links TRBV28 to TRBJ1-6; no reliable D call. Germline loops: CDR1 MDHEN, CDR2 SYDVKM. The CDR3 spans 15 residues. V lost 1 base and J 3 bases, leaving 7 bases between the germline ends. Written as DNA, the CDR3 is TGTGCCAGCAGTTTATATAGGAGCTATAATTCACCCCTCCACTTT. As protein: CASSLYRSYNSPLHF.

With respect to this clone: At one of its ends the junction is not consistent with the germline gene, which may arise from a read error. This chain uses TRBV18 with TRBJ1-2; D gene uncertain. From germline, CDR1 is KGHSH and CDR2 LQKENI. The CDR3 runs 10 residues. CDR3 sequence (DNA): TGTGCCAGCTCACGGTCCGGGGTAACTTTC. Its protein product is CASSRSGVTF.

The CDR3 sequence: CSALGEPLHF. CDR3 nucleotide sequence: TGCAGTGCTCTAGGGGAACCCCTCCACTTT. This chain uses TRBV20-1 with TRBJ1-6; possible D gene TRBD1, 5 bases. Trimming left V 5 bases short and J 12 bases short, with 8 bases between. The germline gives CDR1 DFQATT, CDR2 SNEGSKA (reference sequence). This CDR3 region has 10 residues.

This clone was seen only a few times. CDR3 DNA: TGTGCCAGCAGTTACTCCTGGACTAGCGGCTACGAGCAGTACTTC. Its protein product is CASSYSWTSGYEQYF. This sequence joins TRBV6-6 and TRBJ2-7; 10 nucleotides line up with TRBD2. Losses at the gene ends were 0 bases for V and 3 bases for J; bases not matched to a gene: 2. CDR1 and CDR2 from the germline V gene are MNHNY and SVGAGI (reference sequence). CDR3 length: 15 residues.

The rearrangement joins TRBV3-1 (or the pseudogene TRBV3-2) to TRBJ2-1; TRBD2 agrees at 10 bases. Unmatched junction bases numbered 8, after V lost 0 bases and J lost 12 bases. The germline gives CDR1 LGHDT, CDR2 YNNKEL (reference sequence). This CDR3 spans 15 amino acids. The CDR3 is CASSQDWASGSGQFF. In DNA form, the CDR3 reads TGTGCCAGCAGCCAAGATTGGGCTAGCGGGAGTGGGCAGTTCTTC.